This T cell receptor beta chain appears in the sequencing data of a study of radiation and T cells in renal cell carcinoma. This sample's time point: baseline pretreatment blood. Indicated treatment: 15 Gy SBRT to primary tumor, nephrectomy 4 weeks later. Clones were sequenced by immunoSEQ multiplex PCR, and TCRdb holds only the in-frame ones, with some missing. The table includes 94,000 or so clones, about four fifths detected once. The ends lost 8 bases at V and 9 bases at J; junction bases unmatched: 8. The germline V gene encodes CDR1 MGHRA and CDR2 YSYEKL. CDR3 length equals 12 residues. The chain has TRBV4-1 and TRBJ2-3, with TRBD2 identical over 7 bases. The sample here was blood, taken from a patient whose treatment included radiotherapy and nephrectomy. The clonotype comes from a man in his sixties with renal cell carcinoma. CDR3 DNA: TGCGCCAGCCAAGCGGGGTTCGGGACGCAGTATTTT. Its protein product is CASQAGFGTQYF.